This T cell receptor (beta chain) is from a study of technical replicates of blood from a few donors. Assay: immunoSEQ multiplex PCR; the TCRdb copy retains only in-frame clones and omits some. This sample has about 15,000 clones; about 83% occur once, and the top ten carry over 9%. Trimming shortened V by 2 bases and J by 13 bases, and 14 bases separated the two germline ends. CDR1 and CDR2 from the germline V gene are SNHLY and FYNNEI. This CDR3 is built from 12 residues. The sample taken for sequencing was PBMCs. The chain uses TRBV2 and TRBJ1-2; no reliable D call. The receptor was isolated from a human donor in good health. CDR3 protein: CASSENSRIATF. CDR3 bases: TGTGCCAGCAGTGAAAACTCCCGCATCGCCACCTTC.